The present TCR beta chain was sequenced within a study of fetal regulatory T cell absence and autoimmunity. For the study at large: The IPEX patients lacked clinical diabetes but had exocrine pancreas autoimmunity.

About this clone: The antigen remains unidentified.

Study-level findings and limits: Pancreas and cord blood did not differ much in TRB family usage.

J gave up 5 bases and V 8 bases, and 9 bases lay outside the gene matches. Germline V lookup: CDR1 MNHNS, CDR2 SASEGT. CDR3 length: 15 amino acids. Clones were sequenced by immunoSEQ multiplex PCR, and TCRdb holds only the in-frame ones, with some missing. The sample lists tens of thousands of clones; about 80% were seen once. This chain links TRBV6-1 with TRBJ2-2, with 9 bases fitting TRBD2. Material for sequencing was cord blood. This clonotype was sampled from a newborn boy with IPEX syndrome. The CDR3 reads CASGPGTSQTGELFF. The CDR3 DNA follows: TGTGCCAGCGGTCCCGGGACTAGCCAAACCGGGGAGCTGTTTTTT.